This T cell receptor (beta chain) appears in the sequencing data of a study of blood T cell repertoires in COVID-19 (dated by TCRdb to 2018 to 2021). Concerning the study at large: Samples covering the acute and convalescent phases of COVID-19 were provided by collaborators in the United States, Italy and Spain. The prospective study material was composed of cDNA or gDNA derived from T cells, B-cell-depleted T cells, or PBMCs. Deeply sampled blood TCRbeta repertoires from subjects exposed to, actively infected with, or recovered from COVID-19 were included in the dataset. The repertoires were released in a freely available public database intended as a resource for research on the immune response to SARS-CoV-2. The samples were drawn from two sources: the first 160 participants of the ongoing ImmuneRACE study, and over 1,000 subjects contributed by 6 global collaborators. Nearly every sample came with metadata listing a de-identified subject ID, COVID-19 status, age in years and sex. Where HLA class I and class II types were available, the types were taken from metadata supplied by the sample provider, not from assay-based typing.

Broad study findings and their caveats: Clinical and demographic metadata were provided uncurated, with the amount varying by source and participant.

TCRbeta CDR3 regions were amplified from genomic DNA by means of the immunoSEQ Assay, a bias-controlled multiplex PCR. The original pipeline was this. Nucleated cell counts per sample were estimated from amplification of reference gene primers within the assay. To quantify the absolute abundance of each unique TCRbeta CDR3 rearrangement, sequence reads were collapsed and filtered. For each sample, productive Simpson clonality was calculated as the square root of Simpson's diversity index over productive rearrangements. TCRdb took this table from immuneACCESS and kept in-frame rearrangements with V and J called. Such tables lack part of the clones; where checked against another copy, unresolved V genes explain under half of the gap, and the rest is unexplained. The V and J calls and clone size come from that table; D and trimming were worked out from the DNA. Recorded for this sample are around 150,000 clones; around four fifths of them occurred a single time. The top ten clones comprise over 5% of the sample.

In the case of this clone: The clone's antigen remains unknown. Nothing much larger sits one base from this clone, and base qualities are not available. Other DNA sequences from this sample encode an identical CDR3 as well.

A distance of 7 bases separates the germline ends of V and J, which lose 1 base and 1 base respectively. As encoded in the germline V gene, CDR1 is SGHVS while CDR2 is FQNEAQ. Spanning cysteine to phenylalanine, the CDR3 consists of 14 amino acids. The read is trimmed to its CDR3 DNA, 42 bases read in frame from base 1. In the prospective study, participants were roughly 18 to 100 years old, resided in fewer than 25 geographic areas of the United States, and were enrolled through a virtual design. In the prospective study, participants were assigned to cohorts based on the clinical history participants reported in a screening survey and a study questionnaire. Exposed participants had been in contact with someone with a PCR-confirmed or clinician-diagnosed COVID-19 case within 2 weeks of study entry. In the prospective study, whole blood, serum and a nasopharyngeal or oropharyngeal swab were collected from each participant by mobile phlebotomists. Prospective study participants could optionally give additional blood draws and questionnaires over a roughly 2-month period. Blood samples from the prospective study were shipped frozen or at room temperature prior to DNA extraction.

The chain is assembled from TRBV7-8 and TRBJ1-1; TRBD1 is a weak D gene call, 5 bases matching. This receptor was obtained from an older man who had been exposed to COVID-19. Sequenced sample: PBMCs or T cells enriched from blood (not recorded which). The CDR3 protein sequence reads: CASSLGGQNTEAFF. The DNA sequence follows: TGTGCCAGCAGCTTAGGCGGACAGAACACTGAAGCTTTCTTT.